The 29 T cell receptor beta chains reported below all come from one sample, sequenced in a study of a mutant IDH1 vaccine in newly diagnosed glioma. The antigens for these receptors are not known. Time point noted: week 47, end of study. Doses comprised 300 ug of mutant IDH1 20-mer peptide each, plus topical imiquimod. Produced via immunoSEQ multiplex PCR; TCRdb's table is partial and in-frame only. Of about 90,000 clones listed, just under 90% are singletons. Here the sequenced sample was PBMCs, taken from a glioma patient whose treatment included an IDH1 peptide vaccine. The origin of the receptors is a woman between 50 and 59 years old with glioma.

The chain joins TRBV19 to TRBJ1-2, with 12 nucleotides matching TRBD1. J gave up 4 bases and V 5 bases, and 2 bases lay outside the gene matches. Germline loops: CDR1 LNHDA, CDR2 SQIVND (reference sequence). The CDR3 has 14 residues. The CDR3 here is CASSGTGGSYGYTF. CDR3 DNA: TGTGCCAGTAGTGGGACAGGGGGCTCCTATGGCTACACCTTC.

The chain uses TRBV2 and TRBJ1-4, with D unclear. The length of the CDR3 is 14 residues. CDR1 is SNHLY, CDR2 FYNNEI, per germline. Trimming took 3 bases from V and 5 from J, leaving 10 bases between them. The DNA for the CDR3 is TGTGCCAGCAGTGACGGGCTGGAAAATGAAAAACTGTTTTTT. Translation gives CASSDGLENEKLFF.

CDR3 nucleotides: TGTGCCTGGAGTGTGTGGGGGGCGGATGGCTACACCTTC. Protein sequence: CAWSVWGADGYTF. The chain joins TRBV30 to TRBJ1-2; D is possibly TRBD1 (6 bases). CDR3 length: 13 amino acids. Per the germline V gene, CDR1 is GTSNPN and CDR2 is SVGIG (reference sequence). V was clipped by 0 bases and J by 6 bases, with 11 bases between them.

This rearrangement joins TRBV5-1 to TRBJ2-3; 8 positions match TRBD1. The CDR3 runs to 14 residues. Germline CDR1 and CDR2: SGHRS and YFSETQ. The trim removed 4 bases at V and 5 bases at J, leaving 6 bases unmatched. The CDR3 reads CASSPGQGRDTQYF. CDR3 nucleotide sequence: TGCGCCAGCAGCCCCGGACAGGGTCGAGATACGCAGTATTTT.

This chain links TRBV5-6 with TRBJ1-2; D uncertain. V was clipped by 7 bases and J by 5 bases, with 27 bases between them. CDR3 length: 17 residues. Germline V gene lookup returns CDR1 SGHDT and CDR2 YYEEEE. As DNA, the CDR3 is TGTGCCAGCTTTTCCGAGCTTACAGAATCCAAAGGGTATGGCTACACCTTC. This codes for CASFSELTESKGYGYTF.

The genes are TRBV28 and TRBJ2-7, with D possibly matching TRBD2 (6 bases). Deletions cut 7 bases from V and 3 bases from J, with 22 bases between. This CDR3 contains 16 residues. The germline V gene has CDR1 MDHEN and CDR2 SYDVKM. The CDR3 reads CASNQGSASAIYEQYF. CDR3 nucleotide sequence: TGTGCCAGCAACCAAGGTTCGGCTAGCGCCATCTACGAGCAGTACTTC.

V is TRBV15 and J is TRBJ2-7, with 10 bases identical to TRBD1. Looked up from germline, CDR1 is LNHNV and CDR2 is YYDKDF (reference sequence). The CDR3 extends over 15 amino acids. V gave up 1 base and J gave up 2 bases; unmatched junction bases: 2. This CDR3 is CATSRAGTGAYEQYF. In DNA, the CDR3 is TGTGCCACCAGCAGAGCCGGGACAGGGGCCTACGAGCAGTACTTC. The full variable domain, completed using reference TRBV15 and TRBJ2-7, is DAMVIQNPRYQVTQFGKPVTLSCSQTLNHNVMYWYQQKSSQAPKLLFHYYDKDFNNEADTPDNFQSRRPNTSFCFLDIRSPGLGDTAMYLCATSRAGTGAYEQYFGPGTRLTVT.

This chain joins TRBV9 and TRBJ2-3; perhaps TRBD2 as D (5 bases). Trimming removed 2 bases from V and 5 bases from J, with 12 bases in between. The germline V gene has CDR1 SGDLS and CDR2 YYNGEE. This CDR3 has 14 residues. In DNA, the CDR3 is TGTGCCAGCAGCGTGTCCGGGAAGGTAGATACGCAGTATTTT. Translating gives CASSVSGKVDTQYF.

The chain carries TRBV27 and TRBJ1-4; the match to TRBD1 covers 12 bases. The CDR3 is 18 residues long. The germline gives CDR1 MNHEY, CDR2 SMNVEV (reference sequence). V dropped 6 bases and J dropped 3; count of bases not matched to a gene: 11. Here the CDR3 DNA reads TGTGCCAGCAGAGCAGGGACAGGGGGCGTAGCGGCTAATGAAAAACTGTTTTTT. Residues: CASRAGTGGVAANEKLFF.

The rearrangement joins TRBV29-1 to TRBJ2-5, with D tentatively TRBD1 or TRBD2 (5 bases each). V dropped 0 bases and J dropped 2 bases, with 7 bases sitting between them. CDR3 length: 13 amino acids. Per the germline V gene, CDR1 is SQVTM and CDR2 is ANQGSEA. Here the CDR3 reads CSVEEWGQETQYF. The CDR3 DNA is TGCAGCGTTGAAGAGTGGGGGCAAGAGACCCAGTACTTC.

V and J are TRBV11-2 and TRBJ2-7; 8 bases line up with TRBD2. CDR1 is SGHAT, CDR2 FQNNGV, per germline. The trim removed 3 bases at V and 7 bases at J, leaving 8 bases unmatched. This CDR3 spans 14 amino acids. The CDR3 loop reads CASSFLLSGGEQYF. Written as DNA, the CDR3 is TGTGCCAGCAGCTTCTTACTATCGGGAGGGGAGCAGTACTTC. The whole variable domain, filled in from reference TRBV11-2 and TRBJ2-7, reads EAGVAQSPRYKIIEKRQSVAFWCNPISGHATLYWYQQILGQGPKLLIQFQNNGVVDDSQLPKDRFSAERLKGVDSTLKIQPAKLEDSAVYLCASSFLLSGGEQYFGPGTRLTVT.

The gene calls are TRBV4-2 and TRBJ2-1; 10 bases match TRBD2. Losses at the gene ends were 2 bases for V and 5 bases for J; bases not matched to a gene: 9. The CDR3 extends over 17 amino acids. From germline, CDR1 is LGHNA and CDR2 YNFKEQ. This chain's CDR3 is CASSQPTKLAGNNEQFF. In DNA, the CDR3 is TGTGCCAGCAGCCAACCCACCAAACTAGCGGGAAACAATGAGCAGTTCTTC.

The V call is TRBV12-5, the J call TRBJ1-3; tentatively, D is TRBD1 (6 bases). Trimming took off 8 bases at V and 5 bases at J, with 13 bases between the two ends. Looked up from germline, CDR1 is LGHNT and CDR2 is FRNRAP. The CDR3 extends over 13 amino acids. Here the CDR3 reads CASNGQRRNTIYF. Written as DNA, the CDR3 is TGTGCTAGTAATGGACAGCGCAGAAACACCATATATTTT. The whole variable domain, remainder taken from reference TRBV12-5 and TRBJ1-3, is DARVTQTPRHKVTEMGQEVTMRCQPILGHNTVFWYRQTMMQGLELLAYFRNRAPLDDSGMPKDRFSAEMPDATLATLKIQPSEPRDSAVYFCASNGQRRNTIYFGEGSWLTVV.

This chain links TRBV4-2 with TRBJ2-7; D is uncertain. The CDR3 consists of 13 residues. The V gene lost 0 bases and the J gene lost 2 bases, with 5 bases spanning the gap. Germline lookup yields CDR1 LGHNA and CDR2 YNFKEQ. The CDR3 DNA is TGTGCCAGCAGCCAAGAATCCCCCTACGAGCAGTACTTC. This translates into CASSQESPYEQYF.

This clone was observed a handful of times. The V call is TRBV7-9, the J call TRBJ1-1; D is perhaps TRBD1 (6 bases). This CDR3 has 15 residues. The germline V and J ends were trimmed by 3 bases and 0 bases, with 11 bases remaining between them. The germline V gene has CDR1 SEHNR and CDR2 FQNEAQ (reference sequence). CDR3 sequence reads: CASSFLQGMNTEAFF. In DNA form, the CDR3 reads TGTGCCAGCAGCTTCCTACAGGGCATGAACACTGAAGCTTTCTTT.

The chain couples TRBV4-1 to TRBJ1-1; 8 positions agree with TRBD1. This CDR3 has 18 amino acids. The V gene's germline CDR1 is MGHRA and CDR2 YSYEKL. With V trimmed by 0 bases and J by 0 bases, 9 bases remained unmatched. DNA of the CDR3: TGCGCCAGCAGCCAAGAGGCTCCCCAGGGGGCCCTGAACACTGAAGCTTTCTTT. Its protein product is CASSQEAPQGALNTEAFF.

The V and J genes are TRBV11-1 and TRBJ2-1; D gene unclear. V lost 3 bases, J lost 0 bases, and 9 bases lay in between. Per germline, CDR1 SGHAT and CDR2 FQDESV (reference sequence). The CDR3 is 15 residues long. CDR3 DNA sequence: TGTGCCAGCAGCTTCTTACAAAGCTCCTACAATGAGCAGTTCTTC. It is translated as CASSFLQSSYNEQFF.

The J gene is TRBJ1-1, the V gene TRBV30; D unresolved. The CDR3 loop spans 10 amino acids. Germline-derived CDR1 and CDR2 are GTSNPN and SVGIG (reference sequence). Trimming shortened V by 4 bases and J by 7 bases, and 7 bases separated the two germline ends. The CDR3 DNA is TGTGCCTGGACGCCCCTTGAAGCTTTCTTT. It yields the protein CAWTPLEAFF.

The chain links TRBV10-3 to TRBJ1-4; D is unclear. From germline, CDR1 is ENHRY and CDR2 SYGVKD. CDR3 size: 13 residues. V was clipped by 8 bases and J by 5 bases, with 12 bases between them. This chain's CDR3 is CAIGGSQNEKLFF. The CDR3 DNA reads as TGTGCCATCGGCGGCAGCCAGAATGAAAAACTGTTTTTT.

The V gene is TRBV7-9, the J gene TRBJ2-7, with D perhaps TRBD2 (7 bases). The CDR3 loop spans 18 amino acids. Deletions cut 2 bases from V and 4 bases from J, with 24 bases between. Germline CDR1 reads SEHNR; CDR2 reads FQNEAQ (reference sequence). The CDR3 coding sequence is TGTGCCAGCAGCTTATTCCCCCTCGGGGGGCATCAGGGGTACGAGCAGTACTTC. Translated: CASSLFPLGGHQGYEQYF.

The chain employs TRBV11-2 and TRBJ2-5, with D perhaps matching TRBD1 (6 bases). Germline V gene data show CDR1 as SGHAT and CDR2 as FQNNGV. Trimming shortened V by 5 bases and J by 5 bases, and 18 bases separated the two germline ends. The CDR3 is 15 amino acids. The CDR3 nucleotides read TGTGCCAGCAGCCTGGGCGCAGGGGTTGGGGAGACCCAGTACTTC. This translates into CASSLGAGVGETQYF.

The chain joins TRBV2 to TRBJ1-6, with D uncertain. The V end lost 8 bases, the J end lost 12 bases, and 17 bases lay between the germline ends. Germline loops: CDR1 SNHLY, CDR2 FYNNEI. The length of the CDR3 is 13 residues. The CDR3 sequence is CASCPPGLGPLHF. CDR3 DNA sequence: TGTGCCAGCTGCCCGCCGGGTTTGGGACCCCTCCACTTT. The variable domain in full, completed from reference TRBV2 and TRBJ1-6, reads EPEVTQTPSHQVTQMGQEVILRCVPISNHLYFYWYRQILGQKVEFLVSFYNNEISEKSEIFDDQFSVERPDGSNFTLKIRSTKLEDSAMYFCASCPPGLGPLHFGNGTRLTVT.

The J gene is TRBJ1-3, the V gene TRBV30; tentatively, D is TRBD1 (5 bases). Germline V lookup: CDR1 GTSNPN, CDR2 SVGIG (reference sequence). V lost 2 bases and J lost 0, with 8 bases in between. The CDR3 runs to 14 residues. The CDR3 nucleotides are TGTGCCTGGAGTTGGACAAGCTCTGGAAACACCATATATTTT. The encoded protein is CAWSWTSSGNTIYF.

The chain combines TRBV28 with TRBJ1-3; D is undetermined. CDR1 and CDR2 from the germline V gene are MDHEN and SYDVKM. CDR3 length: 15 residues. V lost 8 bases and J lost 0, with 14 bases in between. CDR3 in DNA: TGTGCCAGCTCCCCCGGACGGGCCTCTGGAAACACCATATATTTT. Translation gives CASSPGRASGNTIYF.

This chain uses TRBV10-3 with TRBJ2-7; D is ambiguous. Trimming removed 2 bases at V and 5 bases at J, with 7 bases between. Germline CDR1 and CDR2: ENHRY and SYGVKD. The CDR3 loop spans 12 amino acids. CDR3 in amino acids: CAISEPRDEQYF. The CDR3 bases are TGTGCCATCAGTGAGCCTCGGGACGAGCAGTACTTC.

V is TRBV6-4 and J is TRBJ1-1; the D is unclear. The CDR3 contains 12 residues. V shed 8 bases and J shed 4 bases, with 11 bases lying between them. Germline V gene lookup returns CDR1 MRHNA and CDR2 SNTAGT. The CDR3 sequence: CASAGSSTEAFF. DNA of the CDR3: TGTGCCAGCGCAGGAAGCTCCACTGAAGCTTTCTTT.

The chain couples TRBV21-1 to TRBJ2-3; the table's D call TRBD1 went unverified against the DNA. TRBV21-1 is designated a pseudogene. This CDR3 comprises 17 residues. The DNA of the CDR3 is TGTGCCAGCTTTCGACGGGGACACACCTTGGAAGCAGATACGCAGTATTTT. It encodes CASFRRGHTLEADTQYF.

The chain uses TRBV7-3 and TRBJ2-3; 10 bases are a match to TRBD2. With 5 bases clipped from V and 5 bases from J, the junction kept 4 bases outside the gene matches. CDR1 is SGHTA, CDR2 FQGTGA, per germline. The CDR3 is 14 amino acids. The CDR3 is CASSETSGVDTQYF. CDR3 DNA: TGTGCCAGCAGCGAAACTAGCGGGGTAGATACGCAGTATTTT. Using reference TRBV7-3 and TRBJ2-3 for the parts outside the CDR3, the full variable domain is GAGVSQTPSNKVTEKGKYVELRCDPISGHTALYWYRQSLGQGPEFLIYFQGTGAADDSGLPNDRFFAVRPEGSVSTLKIQRTERGDSAVYLCASSETSGVDTQYFGPGTRLTVL.

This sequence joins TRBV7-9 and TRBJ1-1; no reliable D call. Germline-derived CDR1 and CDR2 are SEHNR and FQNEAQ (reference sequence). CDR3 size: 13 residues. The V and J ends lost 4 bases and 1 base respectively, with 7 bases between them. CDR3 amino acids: CASSSGPNTEAFF. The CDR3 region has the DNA TGTGCCAGCAGCTCCGGACCGAACACTGAAGCTTTCTTT.